Following are 32 T cell receptor beta chains from one sample sequenced in a study of control samples from healthy donors and cancer patients. Sequenced by immunoSEQ multiplex PCR; TCRdb stores in-frame clones only, minus some. The sample has about 44,000 clones; 70% to 75% are singletons. The sequencing input was formalin-fixed, paraffin-embedded tissue. Receptors were obtained from a male donor with melanoma.

This clone was seen only a few times. This chain joins TRBV10-3 and TRBJ2-2; D gene ambiguous. The germline V gene encodes CDR1 ENHRY and CDR2 SYGVKD. V was pared by 3 bases and J by 1 base, with 6 bases between. This CDR3 is built from 14 residues. CDR3 DNA sequence: TGTGCCATCAGTGAAAGAGGGAACACCGGGGAGCTGTTTTTT. Translation: CAISERGNTGELFF.

The sample holds many counts of this clone. The chain is built from TRBV10-3 and TRBJ2-6; D might be TRBD1 or TRBD2, each matching 5 bases. The V and J ends lost 7 bases and 2 bases respectively, with 9 bases between them. CDR3 size: 14 residues. Germline CDR1 and CDR2: ENHRY and SYGVKD. CDR3 residues: CAITRGAGANVLTF. The CDR3 coding sequence is TGTGCCATCACGAGGGGCGCTGGGGCCAACGTCCTGACTTTC.

The rearrangement links TRBV7-3 to TRBJ2-2, with 9 nucleotides matching TRBD2. Trimming at V came to 5 bases and at J to 1 base, leaving 5 bases not matched to a gene. This CDR3 comprises 16 residues. Germline loops: CDR1 SGHTA, CDR2 FQGTGA. The CDR3 nucleotides read TGTGCCAGCAGCCCGCTAGCGGGAATGAACACCGGGGAGCTGTTTTTT. Protein product: CASSPLAGMNTGELFF.

V and J are TRBV24-1 and TRBJ2-7; no reliable D call. Germline V lookup: CDR1 KGHDR, CDR2 SFDVKD. V was cut by 10 bases and J by 0 bases, with 15 bases left in between. This CDR3 contains 14 residues. The CDR3 region is CATRAALSSYEQYF. CDR3 in DNA: TGTGCCACTAGGGCCGCCCTGAGCTCCTACGAGCAGTACTTC.

The CDR3 loop reads CASSLGQGAWGYTF. The CDR3 DNA reads as TGTGCCAGCAGCTTGGGACAGGGGGCTTGGGGCTACACCTTC. The rearrangement uses TRBV5-5 and TRBJ1-2; 10 bases are a match to TRBD1. Germline V gene lookup returns CDR1 SGHKS and CDR2 YYEKEE (reference sequence). The CDR3 is 14 residues long. V gave up 0 bases and J gave up 8 bases; unmatched junction bases: 4.

This chain links TRBV6-5 with TRBJ2-3; D is unclear. The CDR3 consists of 16 residues. Trimming shortened V by 0 bases and J by 2 bases, and 12 bases separated the two germline ends. CDR1 is MNHEY and CDR2 is SVGAGI in the germline V gene. Here the CDR3 DNA reads TGTGCCAGCAGTTACTCGGCGCCCGGCGACACAGATACGCAGTATTTT. Amino acids: CASSYSAPGDTDTQYF.

The chain links TRBV7-9 to TRBJ2-3; no reliable D call. The V gene lost 0 bases and the J gene lost 4 bases, with 11 bases spanning the gap. This CDR3 is built from 15 residues. Germline V lookup: CDR1 SEHNR, CDR2 FQNEAQ (reference sequence). The CDR3: CASSLASIVPDTQYF. DNA for the CDR3: TGTGCCAGCAGCTTAGCGTCAATAGTTCCAGATACGCAGTATTTT.

V gene TRBV14 combines with J gene TRBJ1-3; D uncertain. The CDR3 is 14 residues long. In germline, CDR1 is SGHDN, CDR2 FVKESK. The germline V and J ends were trimmed by 3 bases and 0 bases, with 6 bases remaining between them. The CDR3 reads CASSHGRSGNTIYF. CDR3 nucleotides: TGTGCCAGCAGCCACGGTCGCTCTGGAAACACCATATATTTT.

V usage is TRBV24-1 and J usage is TRBJ2-2; D is perhaps TRBD1 or TRBD2 (5 bases each). There are 16 residues in the CDR3. Germline assignment: CDR1 KGHDR and CDR2 SFDVKD. The germline V and J ends were trimmed by 4 bases and 5 bases, with 16 bases remaining between them. The CDR3 here is CATSDPQGVRTGELFF. In DNA, the CDR3 is TGTGCCACCAGTGACCCCCAGGGAGTCCGGACCGGGGAGCTGTTTTTT.

The chain employs TRBV27 and TRBJ1-1; D unresolved. CDR1 and CDR2 from the germline V gene are MNHEY and SMNVEV (reference sequence). Trimming shortened V by 5 bases and J by 4 bases, and 17 bases separated the two germline ends. This CDR3 is built from 15 residues. CDR3 in DNA: TGTGCCAGCAGTCCGTCACAGAGGAGGGTCACTGAAGCTTTCTTT. This sequence encodes CASSPSQRRVTEAFF.

The gene calls are TRBV5-6 and TRBJ2-1, with 13 bases that match TRBD2. Trimming cost V 2 bases and J 2 bases; bases outside gene matches: 4. Per germline, CDR1 SGHDT and CDR2 YYEEEE. The CDR3 is 17 residues long. The CDR3 sequence: CASSFGLAGDAYNEQFF. The DNA for the CDR3 is TGTGCCAGCAGCTTCGGACTAGCGGGAGACGCCTACAATGAGCAGTTCTTC.

On this clone itself: Other nucleotide sequences from this sample produce the same CDR3. The chain employs TRBV19 and TRBJ2-1; 11 bases are a match to TRBD1. J gave up 13 bases and V 5 bases, and 13 bases lay outside the gene matches. The CDR3 covers 15 residues. Germline CDR1 LNHDA, CDR2 SQIVND (reference sequence). Here the CDR3 DNA reads TGTGCCAGTAGTCCAAGGACAGGGGGCGAAAGTGAACAGTTCTTC. This codes for CASSPRTGGESEQFF.

Judged by abundance, this clone is medium-sized. The V gene is TRBV2, the J gene TRBJ2-5; TRBD2 aligns across 10 bases. There are 12 residues in the CDR3. V dropped 7 bases and J dropped 5; count of bases not matched to a gene: 1. CDR1 SNHLY and CDR2 FYNNEI come from the germline V gene. For the CDR3, the DNA is TGTGCCAGCACGACTAGCGGGGAGACCCAGTACTTC. Its translation is CASTTSGETQYF.

The V and J genes are TRBV9 and TRBJ2-3; TRBD2 matches 9 bases. The CDR3 runs to 16 residues. V shed 2 bases and J 2 bases; nucleotides not matched to a gene: 6. Germline V gene sequence: CDR1 SGDLS, CDR2 YYNGEE. CDR3 DNA: TGTGCCAGCAGCGTGGGTAGCGGGAGAGCCACAGATACGCAGTATTTT. The encoded protein is CASSVGSGRATDTQYF.

The chain recombines TRBV19 with TRBJ1-1, with D possibly TRBD1 on 5 matching bases. Per the germline V gene, CDR1 is LNHDA and CDR2 is SQIVND (reference sequence). V lost 2 bases, J lost 4 bases, and 14 bases lay in between. This CDR3 comprises 15 residues. The CDR3 DNA reads as TGTGCCAGTAGTATATCGGGGGGTGGACCCACTGAAGCTTTCTTT. Translation: CASSISGGGPTEAFF.

This chain uses TRBV2 with TRBJ1-5; D remains ambiguous. The germline V gene has CDR1 SNHLY and CDR2 FYNNEI. The CDR3 consists of 14 residues. V lost 3 bases, J lost 6 bases, and 12 bases lay in between. CDR3 bases: TGTGCCAGCAGTGACAGGACCTCCACTCAGCCCCAGCATTTT. This sequence encodes CASSDRTSTQPQHF.

The rearrangement joins TRBV5-1 to TRBJ1-2; D is undetermined. The germline V gene has CDR1 SGHRS and CDR2 YFSETQ. The V gene lost 5 bases and the J gene lost 7 bases, with 18 bases spanning the gap. The CDR3 is 14 residues long. The CDR3 here is CASSQRDGFSGYTF. The CDR3 DNA sequence: TGCGCCAGCAGTCAGAGAGACGGATTCAGTGGCTACACCTTC. The full variable domain, rest sourced from reference TRBV5-1 and TRBJ1-2, is KAGVTQTPRYLIKTRGQQVTLSCSPISGHRSVSWYQQTPGQGLQFLFEYFSETQRNKGNFPGRFSGRQFSNSRSEMNVSTLELGDSALYLCASSQRDGFSGYTFGSGTRLTVV.

V and J are TRBV28 and TRBJ2-3; maybe TRBD1 (5 bases). There are 15 residues in the CDR3. CDR1 is MDHEN, CDR2 SYDVKM, per germline. The V and J ends lost 5 bases and 5 bases respectively, with 17 bases between them. DNA for the CDR3: TGTGCCAGCAGTGTACGAAAGGGGTACGGAGATACGCAGTATTTT. The encoded protein is CASSVRKGYGDTQYF.

The chain combines TRBV19 with TRBJ2-1, with TRBD1 as a possible D gene (6 bases). Germline V gene lookup returns CDR1 LNHDA and CDR2 SQIVND (reference sequence). Trimming stripped 5 bases from V and 10 bases from J, with 21 bases between. The CDR3 sequence is 15 residues long. The DNA of the CDR3 is TGTGCCAGTAGTGCCCGGGTGGGGGCCCCCATCGAGCAGTTCTTC. Encoded protein: CASSARVGAPIEQFF.

This chain links TRBV6-2 or TRBV6-3 with TRBJ2-7; D perhaps matches TRBD1 (6 bases). Germline V gene lookup returns CDR1 MNHEY and CDR2 SVGEGT. Trimming pared 0 bases from V and 6 bases from J, leaving 9 bases between. The CDR3 runs to 13 residues. The CDR3: CASSYSKGGEQYF. The DNA for the CDR3 is TGTGCCAGCAGTTACTCGAAAGGGGGCGAGCAGTACTTC.

V and J are TRBV21-1 and TRBJ1-4; the table assigns TRBD1, which was not confirmed against the DNA. TRBV21-1 is a recognized pseudogene. This CDR3 region has 16 residues. CDR3 residues: CARLNAGTDYNEKLFF. For the CDR3, the DNA is TGTGCCAGACTAAATGCCGGGACAGATTATAATGAAAAACTGTTTTTT.

The chain combines TRBV5-4 with TRBJ2-3; possible D gene TRBD2, 6 bases. This CDR3 comprises 15 residues. Trimming shortened V by 0 bases and J by 1 base, and 9 bases separated the two germline ends. The germline V gene encodes CDR1 SGHNT and CDR2 YYREEE (reference sequence). The CDR3 loop is CASSLGGTGTDTQYF. CDR3 nucleotides: TGTGCCAGCAGCTTGGGCGGGACGGGCACAGATACGCAGTATTTT. Variable domain in full (rest from reference TRBV5-4 and TRBJ2-3): ETGVTQSPTHLIKTRGQQVTLRCSSQSGHNTVSWYQQALGQGPQFIFQYYREEENGRGNFPPRFSGLQFPNYSSELNVNALELDDSALYLCASSLGGTGTDTQYFGPGTRLTVL.

The V call is TRBV27, the J call TRBJ2-7; the D call may be TRBD1 or TRBD2 (6 bases each). V shed 7 bases and J shed 4 bases, with 17 bases lying between them. Germline lookup yields CDR1 MNHEY and CDR2 SMNVEV (reference sequence). There are 14 residues in the CDR3. The CDR3 nucleotides read TGTGCCAGCAACCCCCGGCCGGGGGCGTACGAGCAGTACTTC. Translation gives CASNPRPGAYEQYF.

The table lists this clone with a few counts. The chain's CDR3 is CASSKGGQGNSPLHF. Written as DNA, the CDR3 is TGTGCCAGCAGCAAAGGAGGGCAGGGCAATTCACCCCTCCACTTT. The gene calls are TRBV21-1 and TRBJ1-6. TRBV21-1 is recorded as a pseudogene. The CDR3 has 15 residues.

This clone was detected a few times. J is TRBJ1-1 and V is TRBV5-3, with 7 bases aligning to TRBD1. TRBV5-3 falls under the ORF class, with uncertain function. V shed 5 bases and J 6 bases; nucleotides not matched to a gene: 10. CDR3 size: 14 residues. CDR3 sequence reads: CARSNDREGAEAFF. The DNA for the CDR3 is TGTGCCAGAAGTAATGACAGGGAGGGTGCTGAAGCTTTCTTT.

Only one count was recorded for this clone. J is TRBJ2-3 and V is TRBV4-2; D is perhaps TRBD2 (5 bases). Looked up from germline, CDR1 is LGHNA and CDR2 is YNFKEQ. V gave up 1 base and J gave up 7 bases, with 18 bases separating them. The CDR3 is made up of 16 amino acids. Here the CDR3 reads CASSQAAGLQQHTQYF. Written as DNA, the CDR3 is TGTGCCAGCAGCCAAGCCGCAGGACTTCAGCAGCATACGCAGTATTTT.

This clone was seen more than once but under ten times. V is TRBV6-5 and J is TRBJ2-7, with no clear D. This CDR3 is 13 amino acids long. Trimming stripped 1 base from V and 3 bases from J, with 7 bases between. CDR1 is MNHEY and CDR2 is SVGAGI in the germline V gene. CDR3 in DNA: TGTGCCAGCAGTTACTTAGTGGGCTACGAGCAGTACTTC. This encodes CASSYLVGYEQYF.

V is TRBV10-2 and J is TRBJ2-1; TRBD2 aligns across 7 bases. Losses at the gene ends were 3 bases for V and 2 bases for J; bases not matched to a gene: 7. CDR3 length equals 16 residues. The germline gives CDR1 WSHSY, CDR2 SAAADI. CDR3 DNA sequence: TGCGCCAGCAGTGACCCAGACGGGAGGACCTACAATGAGCAGTTCTTC. This sequence encodes CASSDPDGRTYNEQFF.

In the case of this clone: A much larger clone is a single base away; this may be a read error. The chain is built from TRBV3-1 (or the pseudogene TRBV3-2) and TRBJ2-1, with 7 bases fitting TRBD2. Germline CDR1 and CDR2: LGHDT and YNNKEL (reference sequence). J lost 7 bases, V lost 6 bases, and 9 bases had no gene match. This CDR3 region has 14 residues. The DNA for the CDR3 is TGTGCCAGCAGTTTCGGCCTGGGGGGGAATGAGCAGTTCTTC. This sequence encodes CASSFGLGGNEQFF.

This clone occurred once. This chain connects TRBV12-3 or TRBV12-4 to TRBJ1-2; 9 bases match TRBD1. The CDR3 length is 12 residues. Trimming cost V 6 bases and J 14 bases; bases outside gene matches: 10. The CDR3 DNA reads as TGTGCCAGCAGCGATCCGGGGACAGGGCAGACCTTC. As protein: CASSDPGTGQTF.

The J gene is TRBJ2-1, the V gene TRBV28; 12 bases map to TRBD2. The CDR3 has 14 amino acids. With V trimmed by 8 bases and J by 8 bases, 7 bases remained unmatched. Germline CDR1 and CDR2: MDHEN and SYDVKM. The CDR3 region is CASGGTSGYDEQFF. The CDR3 bases are TGTGCCAGCGGAGGGACTAGCGGGTATGATGAGCAGTTCTTC.

V gene TRBV12-3 or TRBV12-4 combines with J gene TRBJ2-1; D may be TRBD2 (6 bases). Trimming stripped 5 bases from V and 9 bases from J, with 11 bases between. This CDR3 is 12 amino acids long. Here the CDR3 DNA reads TGTGCCAGCAGTCAGGAGGGAGGTGAGCAGTTCTTC. Its protein is CASSQEGGEQFF.